These 14 T cell receptor beta chains originate from one sample sequenced in a study of human thymus T cells. Sequenced by immunoSEQ multiplex PCR; TCRdb stores in-frame clones only, minus some. The sample yields tens of thousands of clones, 94% seen once. The sequenced material came from blood. These receptors were obtained from a boy younger than two with a congenital heart defect but otherwise immunologically healthy.

The chain links TRBV5-8 to TRBJ1-2; tentatively, D is TRBD1 (5 bases). V was pared by 6 bases and J by 1 base, with 19 bases between. The V gene's germline CDR1 is SGHTS and CDR2 YDEGEE. This CDR3 region has 16 residues. CDR3 bases: TGTGCCAGCACTAAACGGCGAGCAGGGAGTAACTATGGCTACACCTTC. It yields the protein CASTKRRAGSNYGYTF.

This clone occurred once. This chain uses TRBV6-5 with TRBJ2-7, with 14 bases aligning to TRBD2. The CDR3 has 14 residues. CDR1 is MNHEY, CDR2 SVGAGI, per germline. J was trimmed by 6 bases and V by 4 bases; bases with no gene match: 2. The CDR3 sequence is CASSWTSGGFEQYF. Written as DNA, the CDR3 is TGTGCCAGCAGTTGGACTAGCGGGGGGTTCGAGCAGTACTTC.

This chain links TRBV18 with TRBJ2-1; 8 nucleotides line up with TRBD2. Unmatched junction bases numbered 4, after V lost 3 bases and J lost 6 bases. CDR3 length: 14 amino acids. Germline V lookup: CDR1 KGHSH, CDR2 LQKENI. CDR3 sequence (DNA): TGTGCCAGCTCACCGAGGACTAGCTCCAATGAGCAGTTCTTC. It codes for CASSPRTSSNEQFF.

This CDR3 reads CASRGSPSTDTQYF. The CDR3 bases are TGTGCCAGCAGGGGCAGTCCTAGCACAGATACGCAGTATTTT. The gene calls are TRBV28 and TRBJ2-3, with D hard to call. Between the trimmed V and J ends, which lost 6 bases and 0 bases, there was a span of 10 bases. Germline V gives CDR1 MDHEN, CDR2 SYDVKM. This CDR3 comprises 14 residues.

The chain is built from TRBV6-6 and TRBJ2-5; no reliable D call. The CDR3 spans 13 residues. The V end lost 3 bases, the J end lost 3 bases, and 8 bases lay between the germline ends. The germline CDR1 and CDR2 sequences are MNHNY and SVGAGI (reference sequence). The CDR3 spells CASSYRFEETQYF. The DNA of the CDR3 is TGTGCCAGCAGTTATAGGTTTGAAGAGACCCAGTACTTC.

This chain joins TRBV10-3 and TRBJ1-1, with TRBD1 matching 10 bases. Germline assignment: CDR1 ENHRY and CDR2 SYGVKD. J gave up 4 bases and V 2 bases, and 7 bases lay outside the gene matches. The CDR3 totals 16 residues. CDR3 in DNA: TGTGCCATCAGTGAGGGAGGGACAGGGGTGAGCACTGAAGCTTTCTTT. This sequence encodes CAISEGGTGVSTEAFF.

The V gene is TRBV7-2, the J gene TRBJ1-2; 7 nucleotides match TRBD1. Germline trimming cut 2 bases from V and 8 bases from J; bases unmatched to any gene: 2. Germline-derived CDR1 and CDR2 are SGHTA and FQGNSA. This CDR3 spans 12 amino acids. The CDR3 reads CASSLQQGGYTF. The CDR3 DNA is TGTGCCAGCAGCTTACAACAGGGGGGCTACACCTTC.

This sequence joins TRBV11-2 and TRBJ1-2; no reliable D call. Germline CDR1 SGHAT, CDR2 FQNNGV. This CDR3 is built from 12 residues. V was shortened by 4 bases and J by 6 bases, with 9 bases between the two germline ends. CDR3 sequence: CASSSRLDGYTF. CDR3 coding DNA: TGTGCCAGCAGCTCCCGGTTGGATGGCTACACCTTC.

The rearrangement uses TRBV28 and TRBJ1-2; no definite D call. V lost 5 bases to trimming and J lost 0 bases, with 22 bases between them. CDR3 length: 18 residues. Per the germline V gene, CDR1 is MDHEN and CDR2 is SYDVKM. CDR3 amino acids: CASSGVTETSGANYGYTF. CDR3 nucleotide sequence: TGTGCCAGCAGTGGGGTGACGGAAACTTCTGGAGCTAACTATGGCTACACCTTC.

The chain is built from TRBV6-5 and TRBJ2-5; 10 bases line up with TRBD1. CDR3 size: 15 residues. CDR1 MNHEY and CDR2 SVGAGI come from the germline V gene. V shed 1 base, J shed 5 bases, and the junction held 4 bases outside the gene matches. CDR3 in DNA: TGTGCCAGCAGTTACTTCCGGGACAGGGGCGAGACCCAGTACTTC. The encoded protein is CASSYFRDRGETQYF.

The chain recombines TRBV9 with TRBJ1-1; unclear D gene. In germline, CDR1 is SGDLS, CDR2 YYNGEE. The CDR3 covers 14 residues. The V gene lost 0 bases and the J gene lost 0 bases, with 6 bases spanning the gap. In nucleotides, the CDR3 is TGTGCCAGCAGCGTAGGACACATGAACACTGAAGCTTTCTTT. It encodes CASSVGHMNTEAFF.

The chain joins TRBV19 to TRBJ2-1; 11 bases map to TRBD1. Germline trimming cut 6 bases from V and 6 bases from J; bases unmatched to any gene: 1. Germline V gene data show CDR1 as LNHDA and CDR2 as SQIVND (reference sequence). The CDR3 length is 13 residues. The CDR3 here is CASRGTGGNEQFF. The CDR3 DNA sequence: TGTGCCAGTAGGGGGACAGGGGGCAATGAGCAGTTCTTC.

This chain connects TRBV5-1 to TRBJ2-6, with a weak D call TRBD1 (5 bases). The CDR3 totals 15 residues. V was trimmed by 2 bases and J by 0 bases, leaving 6 bases between them. The germline V gene encodes CDR1 SGHRS and CDR2 YFSETQ. The CDR3 nucleotides read TGCGCCAGCAGCTTAACAGGCTCTGGGGCCAACGTCCTGACTTTC. As protein: CASSLTGSGANVLTF. The whole variable domain, filled in from reference TRBV5-1 and TRBJ2-6, reads KAGVTQTPRYLIKTRGQQVTLSCSPISGHRSVSWYQQTPGQGLQFLFEYFSETQRNKGNFPGRFSGRQFSNSRSEMNVSTLELGDSALYLCASSLTGSGANVLTFGAGSRLTVL.

J is TRBJ1-3 and V is TRBV9; D remains unclear. CDR3 size: 14 residues. The V gene's germline CDR1 is SGDLS and CDR2 YYNGEE. V was cut by 4 bases and J by 0 bases, with 8 bases left in between. CDR3 protein: CASSPTVSGNTIYF. Here the CDR3 DNA reads TGTGCCAGCAGCCCGACGGTCTCTGGAAACACCATATATTTT.